This record concerns one TCR beta chain sequence. Its antigen is currently unknown. The ends were cut back, 4 bases at V and 1 base at J, with 8 bases in the middle. Per the germline V gene, CDR1 is SQVTM and CDR2 is ANQGSEA. The CDR3 is 13 amino acids. This record belongs to a study of CD8+CD57+ T cells in acquired aplastic anemia. Looking at the study overall: Average DNA yield from sorted CD4+ and CD8+ cells was around 3.2 ug. Healthy-donor CD4+ cells averaged roughly 10.8 million reads. Study-level results: Researchers reported that CD8+ Simpson's diversity was not significantly different in patients versus controls.

TCR beta VDJ and CDR3 profiles were obtained from a genomic DNA template. Each CDR3 protein is one row after TCRdb ran MiXCR on the reads. The sample has a few hundred thousand distinct CDR3 sequences, 60% to 65% seen once; the top ten hold over 25%. Source material: sorted CD4+, CD8+, or CD8+CD57+ T cells (not recorded which) from PBMCs. This clonotype originated in a human donor in good health. The V and J genes are TRBV29-1 and TRBJ1-5; possible D gene TRBD1, 5 bases. In DNA form, the CDR3 reads TGCAGCGTTGTCGCAGGGAGCAATCAGCCCCAGCATTTT. Residues: CSVVAGSNQPQHF.